These 10 T cell receptor beta chains originate from one sample sequenced in a study of T-cell memory formation after mild COVID-19. MiXCR, run by TCRdb on the 5' RACE reads, gives a single entry per CDR3 protein. The repertoire holds about 240,000 distinct CDR3 sequences, with approximately 10% as singletons. The material sequenced was PBMCs or a T cell subset sorted from them (not recorded which). Receptor source: a man between 18 and 29 years old who had mild COVID-19 (a few samples of this study predate the infection). Cell type and time point are not known.

The chain recombines TRBV7-2 with TRBJ2-7; D is ambiguous. This CDR3 spans 14 amino acids. CDR1 SGHTA and CDR2 FQGNSA come from the germline V gene. The ends were cut back, 0 bases at V and 2 bases at J, with 8 bases in the middle. The CDR3 nucleotides are TGTGCCAGCAGCTTAGCTGGTGCAACCTACGAGCAGTACTTC. Protein product: CASSLAGATYEQYF.

This clonotype has more than one count but fewer than ten. V and J are TRBV2 and TRBJ2-5, with D perhaps matching TRBD1 (5 bases). Trimming took 8 bases from V and 1 from J, leaving 14 bases between them. This CDR3 is built from 14 residues. The germline CDR1 and CDR2 sequences are SNHLY and FYNNEI. CDR3 bases: TGTGCCAGCCAGATCAGGACAATCCAAGAGACCCAGTACTTC. It specifies CASQIRTIQETQYF.

This chain joins TRBV9 and TRBJ1-5; maybe TRBD1 (5 bases). The germline V gene encodes CDR1 SGDLS and CDR2 YYNGEE. Trimming cost V 7 bases and J 3 bases, with 17 bases left between them. The CDR3 extends over 15 amino acids. The CDR3 nucleotides read TGTGCCAGCCCCGGGGGGAGAATCGTCAATCAGCCCCAGCATTTT. Translating gives CASPGGRIVNQPQHF.

V is TRBV7-2 and J is TRBJ1-5, with 7 bases lining up with TRBD1. V lost 5 bases and J lost 3; bases outside the gene matches: 4. The CDR3 has 14 residues. Germline CDR1 is SGHTA and CDR2 is FQGNSA. CDR3 sequence: CASSQDRPNQPQHF. CDR3 in DNA: TGTGCCAGCAGCCAGGACAGGCCCAATCAGCCCCAGCATTTT.

This clonotype was counted between two and nine times. This CDR3 is CASSLVQSGIKETQYF. CDR3 DNA: TGTGCCAGCAGCTTAGTACAGTCCGGTATCAAAGAGACCCAGTACTTC. The V gene is TRBV7-8, the J gene TRBJ2-5; the D is unclear. With 1 base removed from V and 3 bases from J, the gap between germline ends came to 15 bases. The CDR3 totals 16 residues. The germline gives CDR1 SGHVS, CDR2 FQNEAQ.

This clonotype showed up just a few times. The chain combines TRBV18 with TRBJ2-7; 9 bases are shared with TRBD1. CDR3 length equals 14 residues. J gave up 13 bases and V 2 bases, and 12 bases lay outside the gene matches. Germline V gene data show CDR1 as KGHSH and CDR2 as LQKENI. CDR3 nucleotide sequence: TGTGCCAGCTCACCAGGGGTACAGGGGGCTTCCTATTACTTC. Translated: CASSPGVQGASYYF.

The chain uses TRBV19 and TRBJ2-3; the D is unclear. V lost 3 bases and J 4 bases, leaving 11 bases between the germline ends. The CDR3 contains 14 residues. Germline values: CDR1 LNHDA, CDR2 SQIVND (reference sequence). The CDR3 bases are TGTGCCAGTAGTATGGGAAGTTTTTCAGATACGCAGTATTTT. Residues: CASSMGSFSDTQYF. Variable domain in full (rest from reference TRBV19 and TRBJ2-3): DGGITQSPKYLFRKEGQNVTLSCEQNLNHDAMYWYRQDPGQGLRLIYYSQIVNDFQKGDIAEGYSVSREKKESFPLTVTSAQKNPTAFYLCASSMGSFSDTQYFGPGTRLTVL.

This clonotype was detected a few times. The chain recombines TRBV10-3 with TRBJ2-7; D not resolved. The CDR3 loop spans 12 amino acids. The V end lost 3 bases, the J end lost 4 bases, and 7 bases lay between the germline ends. CDR1 is ENHRY and CDR2 is SYGVKD in the germline V gene. The CDR3 DNA sequence: TGTGCCATCAGTGACGTGGCGTACGAGCAGTACTTC. This encodes CAISDVAYEQYF.

This clonotype was seen a few times. The gene calls are TRBV4-3 and TRBJ2-4; 9 nucleotides match TRBD2. CDR1 and CDR2 from the germline V gene are LGHNA and YSLEER. V was clipped by 0 bases and J by 7 bases; unmatched bases: 4. This CDR3 comprises 15 residues. CDR3 region: CASSQEWAGGNIQYF. CDR3 DNA: TGCGCCAGCAGCCAAGAATGGGCGGGGGGGAACATTCAGTACTTC.

This clonotype was observed a handful of times. The chain joins TRBV4-1 to TRBJ2-1, with unresolved D. CDR3 length: 13 residues. Looked up from germline, CDR1 is MGHRA and CDR2 is YSYEKL. Trimming pared 4 bases from V and 7 bases from J, leaving 11 bases between. The CDR3 spells CASSLSRMNEQFF. The DNA for the CDR3 is TGCGCCAGCAGCCTTTCCCGTATGAATGAGCAGTTCTTC.